This TCR beta chain was retrieved from a study of T cell repertoires in cytomegalovirus infection. Study conclusions and caveats: There were HLA-C-restricted CMV-specific TCR beta clonotypes dominating the ex vivo response. The cumulative frequency of public TCR beta families identified carriers of CMV plus the relevant HLA.

CDR3 length equals 15 residues. From germline, CDR1 is SGHKS and CDR2 YYEKEE (reference sequence). V lost 0 bases and J lost 0, with 9 bases in between. Note on this clonotype: Its antigen is unidentified.

One entry per CDR3 protein, called by TCRdb with MiXCR from the reads. The sample lists some 600,000 distinct CDR3 sequences, 20% to 25% occurring once. Input material: CD8+ T cells from PBMCs. The V and J genes are TRBV5-5 and TRBJ1-1; D call uncertain. This sequence was found in a human donor in good health (CMV status not recorded). Some clones in this sample may be carry-over from other donors' samples. The DNA for the CDR3 is TGTGCCAGCAGCTTGGCCCCAGCTATGAACACTGAAGCTTTCTTT. Residues: CASSLAPAMNTEAFF.